The 30 T cell receptor beta chains presented below share a single source sample, sequenced in a study of OX40 agonist ivuxolimab in advanced cancers. The method was immunoSEQ multiplex PCR; TCRdb's version includes in-frame clones alone and lacks a portion of them. The data hold about 83,000 clones, with about 88% observed a single time. Here the sequenced sample was CD4+ or CD8+ T cells sorted from blood, taken in a trial of the OX40 agonist ivuxolimab. The receptor set was obtained from an adult with an advanced solid tumor such as melanoma, head and neck, liver or kidney cancer.

The V and J genes are TRBV6-6 and TRBJ1-5; no definite D call. Trimming stripped 4 bases from V and 4 bases from J, with 5 bases between. The CDR3 is 12 residues long. Germline V CDR1 and CDR2: MNHNY, SVGAGI (reference sequence). CDR3 residues: CASSFVNQPQHF. The CDR3 DNA reads TGTGCCAGCAGTTTTGTGAATCAGCCCCAGCATTTT.

This sequence joins TRBV18 and TRBJ2-7; D might be TRBD1 (5 bases). Deletions cut 2 bases from V and 2 bases from J, with 13 bases between. Germline V gene sequence: CDR1 KGHSH, CDR2 LQKENI. This CDR3 has 15 amino acids. CDR3 sequence (DNA): TGTGCCAGCTCACCAGACACAGGTAAACCCTACGAGCAGTACTTC. This encodes CASSPDTGKPYEQYF.

CDR3 loop: CATSRSWDRRYYYEQYF. CDR3 sequence (DNA): TGTGCCACCAGCAGGTCATGGGACAGACGATACTACTACGAGCAGTACTTC. V gene TRBV15 combines with J gene TRBJ2-7, with 7 bases lining up with TRBD1. Per germline, CDR1 LNHNV and CDR2 YYDKDF (reference sequence). V lost 3 bases and J lost 3; bases outside the gene matches: 14. The CDR3 loop spans 17 amino acids.

This chain uses TRBV4-2 with TRBJ2-2; 7 nucleotides match TRBD2. Germline V CDR1 and CDR2: LGHNA, YNFKEQ. The CDR3 length is 15 residues. V trimming: 1 base; J trimming: 3 bases; junction bases outside the gene matches: 2. The CDR3 DNA follows: TGTGCCAGCAGCCAAGGACTAGCCGACACCGGGGAGCTGTTTTTT. Protein: CASSQGLADTGELFF.

This chain links TRBV30 with TRBJ1-6; unclear D gene. The germline V gene has CDR1 GTSNPN and CDR2 SVGIG (reference sequence). Trimming shortened V by 2 bases and J by 15 bases, and 23 bases separated the two germline ends. The CDR3 extends over 15 amino acids. The CDR3 nucleotides are TGTGCCTGGAGTATCCCCATTCTCCAGGTACCAATCCTCCACTTT. Its protein product is CAWSIPILQVPILHF.

The CDR3 DNA sequence: TGTGCCAGTAGTATAGTAGGACAGCTGAACTATGGCTACACCTTC. It yields the protein CASSIVGQLNYGYTF. The chain is built from TRBV19 and TRBJ1-2, with a possible D match to TRBD1 (6 bases). The CDR3 loop spans 15 amino acids. Per the germline V gene, CDR1 is LNHDA and CDR2 is SQIVND (reference sequence). V lost 1 base and J 2 bases, leaving 11 bases between the germline ends. The full variable domain, in which reference TRBV19 and TRBJ1-2 provide the parts outside the CDR3, is DGGITQSPKYLFRKEGQNVTLSCEQNLNHDAMYWYRQDPGQGLRLIYYSQIVNDFQKGDIAEGYSVSREKKESFPLTVTSAQKNPTAFYLCASSIVGQLNYGYTFGSGTRLTVV.

The chain uses TRBV7-2 and TRBJ2-2; the D is unclear. The CDR3 is made up of 15 amino acids. Germline loops: CDR1 SGHTA, CDR2 FQGNSA. Trimming shortened V by 0 bases and J by 1 base, and 6 bases separated the two germline ends. The CDR3 sequence: CASSLARQNTGELFF. The CDR3 DNA follows: TGTGCCAGCAGCTTAGCGAGACAGAACACCGGGGAGCTGTTTTTT.

V gene TRBV7-9 combines with J gene TRBJ2-7; D may be TRBD1 or TRBD2 (5 bases each). V gave up 4 bases and J gave up 5 bases, with 9 bases separating them. There are 12 residues in the CDR3. Germline V gives CDR1 SEHNR, CDR2 FQNEAQ (reference sequence). The CDR3 DNA follows: TGTGCCAGCAGCTCGCGAGGGGACGAGCAGTACTTC. As protein: CASSSRGDEQYF.

V usage is TRBV7-2 and J usage is TRBJ2-7; a weak D match, TRBD2 (6 bases). V was clipped by 5 bases and J by 4 bases, with 18 bases between them. CDR1 and CDR2 from the germline V gene are SGHTA and FQGNSA. The length of the CDR3 is 15 residues. CDR3 sequence reads: CASSRPGTLTYEQYF. The CDR3 region has the DNA TGTGCCAGCAGCCGCCCAGGGACTTTAACTTACGAGCAGTACTTC.

This rearrangement joins TRBV5-5 to TRBJ1-1; D not resolved. The CDR3 spans 14 residues. V lost 1 base, J lost 1 base, and 8 bases lay in between. Germline assignment: CDR1 SGHKS and CDR2 YYEKEE (reference sequence). The CDR3, as DNA: TGTGCCAGCAGCTTGTCCATTACGAACACTGAAGCTTTCTTT. This sequence encodes CASSLSITNTEAFF.

As DNA, the CDR3 is TGTGCCAGCAGCTTAGCGGGGAGTCGGGAGACCCAGTACTTC. Amino acids: CASSLAGSRETQYF. This chain links TRBV11-1 with TRBJ2-5; a possible D gene is TRBD2 (5 bases). The germline V and J ends were trimmed by 0 bases and 5 bases, with 10 bases remaining between them. CDR3 length equals 14 residues. Germline V gene data show CDR1 as SGHAT and CDR2 as FQDESV (reference sequence). Variable domain in full (rest from reference TRBV11-1 and TRBJ2-5): EAEVAQSPRYKITEKSQAVAFWCDPISGHATLYWYRQILGQGPELLVQFQDESVVDDSQLPKDRFSAERLKGVDSTLKIQPAELGDSAMYLCASSLAGSRETQYFGPGTRLLVL.

V and J are TRBV2 and TRBJ2-1; 11 bases are a match to TRBD2. CDR3 length: 14 residues. V shed 7 bases and J 10 bases; nucleotides not matched to a gene: 9. Per the germline V gene, CDR1 is SNHLY and CDR2 is FYNNEI. DNA for the CDR3: TGTGCCAGCAAGGGGACTAGCGGCTTGGGGGAGCAGTTCTTC. Translation: CASKGTSGLGEQFF.

Comments on this clone: A much larger clone lies one base from this, so it may be a read error. Other DNA sequences in the same sample also yield this CDR3. The chain links TRBV5-4 to TRBJ1-1; no clear D gene. V dropped 5 bases and J dropped 0 bases, with 2 bases sitting between them. Germline assignment: CDR1 SGHNT and CDR2 YYREEE (reference sequence). The length of the CDR3 is 11 residues. The CDR3 bases are TGTGCCAGCAGTTTGAACACTGAAGCTTTCTTT. Encoded protein: CASSLNTEAFF.

The chain uses TRBV7-2 and TRBJ1-1; D is unclear. Germline values: CDR1 SGHTA, CDR2 FQGNSA. This CDR3 has 15 amino acids. Trimming removed 5 bases from V and 4 bases from J, with 17 bases in between. CDR3 sequence reads: CASSPKAGSSTEAFF. Here the CDR3 DNA reads TGTGCCAGCAGCCCCAAGGCAGGATCGAGCACTGAAGCTTTCTTT.

The CDR3 spells CATSRNDRRSNQPQHF. Written as DNA, the CDR3 is TGTGCCACCAGCAGGAATGACAGGAGAAGCAATCAGCCCCAGCATTTT. J is TRBJ1-5 and V is TRBV15; D is perhaps TRBD1 (6 bases). The CDR3 covers 16 residues. CDR1 is LNHNV, CDR2 YYDKDF, per germline (reference sequence). The V and J ends lost 3 bases and 1 base respectively, with 13 bases between them. The full variable domain, with the rest looked up from reference TRBV15 and TRBJ1-5, is DAMVIQNPRYQVTQFGKPVTLSCSQTLNHNVMYWYQQKSSQAPKLLFHYYDKDFNNEADTPDNFQSRRPNTSFCFLDIRSPGLGDTAMYLCATSRNDRRSNQPQHFGDGTRLSIL.

This clone occurred once. The rearrangement links TRBV4-2 to TRBJ2-3; the D gene is possibly TRBD2 (5 bases). Germline V gene sequence: CDR1 LGHNA, CDR2 YNFKEQ. The CDR3 covers 13 residues. V was pared by 4 bases and J by 4 bases, with 9 bases between. Here the CDR3 DNA reads TGTGCCAGCAGCCCCAAAGCGGCAGATACGCAGTATTTT. Protein: CASSPKAADTQYF.

The genes are TRBV29-1 and TRBJ2-5, with D possibly being TRBD2 (5 bases). V lost 3 bases, J lost 2 bases, and 10 bases lay in between. The CDR3 sequence is 13 residues long. Per germline, CDR1 SQVTM and CDR2 ANQGSEA. CDR3 sequence reads: CSVDLDSQETQYF. Written as DNA, the CDR3 is TGCAGCGTTGACTTGGACTCTCAAGAGACCCAGTACTTC.

Regarding this clone: At one of its ends the junction is not consistent with the germline gene, which may arise from a read error. The chain couples TRBV11-3 to TRBJ2-1; TRBD1 aligns across 9 bases. Germline CDR1 SGHNT, CDR2 YENEEA. The CDR3 runs 16 residues. CDR3: CASSLRGSKQGALRVF. Here the CDR3 DNA reads TGTGCCAGCAGCTTGAGGGGCTCAAAACAGGGGGCCCTTAGGGTCTTC.

As for this clone: This CDR3 is also generated by other DNA sequences in the sample. The genes are TRBV7-9 and TRBJ1-1; no clear D. Germline CDR1 and CDR2: SEHNR and FQNEAQ (reference sequence). The CDR3 length is 11 residues. The V end lost 2 bases, the J end lost 2 bases, and 0 bases lay between the germline ends. The CDR3 region has the DNA TGTGCCAGCAGCTTAAACACTGAAGCTTTCTTT. It codes for CASSLNTEAFF.

This rearrangement joins TRBV7-2 to TRBJ1-2, with 7 bases lining up with TRBD1. This CDR3 comprises 15 residues. Germline V lookup: CDR1 SGHTA, CDR2 FQGNSA. Trimming cost V 3 bases and J 7 bases; bases outside gene matches: 11. CDR3 region: CASSFQGEVMGGYTF. In DNA, the CDR3 is TGTGCCAGCAGCTTTCAGGGGGAGGTAATGGGTGGCTACACCTTC.

The rearrangement joins TRBV5-1 to TRBJ2-5; perhaps TRBD2 as D (6 bases). V was shortened by 4 bases and J by 1 base, with 14 bases between the two germline ends. CDR1 is SGHRS, CDR2 YFSETQ, per germline. The CDR3 covers 15 residues. CDR3 amino acids: CASSPPGGIQETQYF. CDR3 nucleotides: TGCGCCAGCAGCCCGCCTGGGGGGATCCAAGAGACCCAGTACTTC.

The genes are TRBV19 and TRBJ1-1; D not resolved. The CDR3 has 13 residues. Germline CDR1 LNHDA, CDR2 SQIVND (reference sequence). V lost 1 base, J lost 5 bases, and 8 bases lay in between. DNA for the CDR3: TGTGCCAGTAGTATAGGTCGGCGGACTGAAGCTTTCTTT. Translating it yields CASSIGRRTEAFF.

The J gene is TRBJ2-1, the V gene TRBV23-1; 7 bases agree with TRBD1. TRBV23-1 is filed as an ORF, its function uncertain. V trimming: 8 bases; J trimming: 0 bases; junction bases outside the gene matches: 16. CDR3 length: 18 amino acids. The CDR3 protein is CASRKPPTGASSYNEQFF. In DNA form, the CDR3 reads TGCGCCAGCCGCAAACCCCCCACAGGGGCGAGCTCCTACAATGAGCAGTTCTTC.

The gene calls are TRBV6-5 and TRBJ1-2; D perhaps matches TRBD1 (5 bases). CDR3 length equals 15 residues. V lost 5 bases and J 4 bases, leaving 17 bases between the germline ends. CDR1 is MNHEY, CDR2 SVGAGI, per germline. The CDR3 region is CASSLTTGTIYGYTF. The CDR3 coding sequence is TGTGCCAGCAGTCTAACTACCGGGACCATCTATGGCTACACCTTC.

The V gene is TRBV7-9, the J gene TRBJ2-7, with D uncertain. Germline CDR1 is SEHNR and CDR2 is FQNEAQ (reference sequence). The CDR3 consists of 15 residues. Between the trimmed V and J ends, which lost 2 bases and 0 bases, there was a span of 11 bases. The CDR3 nucleotides are TGTGCCAGCAGCTTAAGCAAAGTCCCCTCCTACGAGCAGTACTTC. It codes for CASSLSKVPSYEQYF.

This clone came up once. This chain uses TRBV6-5 with TRBJ1-1; the D gene is possibly TRBD1 (5 bases). Trimming cost V 0 bases and J 4 bases, with 9 bases left between them. Germline CDR1 and CDR2: MNHEY and SVGAGI. This CDR3 is 14 amino acids long. The chain's CDR3 is CASSYSRRGTEAFF. In nucleotides, the CDR3 is TGTGCCAGCAGTTACTCTCGAAGGGGCACTGAAGCTTTCTTT.

Only one count was recorded for this clone. The chain uses TRBV27 and TRBJ1-1; 8 bases are shared with TRBD1. Germline CDR1 is MNHEY and CDR2 is SMNVEV (reference sequence). The CDR3 sequence is 16 residues long. Trimming at V came to 7 bases and at J to 8 bases, leaving 18 bases not matched to a gene. The CDR3 reads CASNPQGAKGYREAFF. The CDR3 DNA reads TGTGCCAGCAACCCCCAGGGGGCTAAGGGTTATAGAGAAGCTTTCTTT.

This chain uses TRBV2 with TRBJ2-3; 8 bases align to TRBD2. Trimming cost V 5 bases and J 2 bases; bases outside gene matches: 9. Per germline, CDR1 SNHLY and CDR2 FYNNEI. CDR3 length: 16 residues. The CDR3 here is CASSPEAGAYTDTQYF. DNA of the CDR3: TGTGCCAGCAGTCCTGAAGCGGGGGCCTACACAGATACGCAGTATTTT.

The chain uses TRBV5-1 and TRBJ1-4; D not certain. The germline V gene encodes CDR1 SGHRS and CDR2 YFSETQ. The CDR3 extends over 11 amino acids. The ends were cut back, 2 bases at V and 4 bases at J, with 0 bases in the middle. The CDR3 loop reads CASSFNEKLFF. CDR3 in DNA: TGCGCCAGCAGCTTTAATGAAAAACTGTTTTTT.

This chain joins TRBV7-2 and TRBJ1-1; D not certain. The CDR3 consists of 13 residues. Trimming removed 2 bases at V and 7 bases at J, with 11 bases between. Germline values: CDR1 SGHTA, CDR2 FQGNSA. The CDR3 loop is CASSLKYPSEAFF. In DNA, the CDR3 is TGTGCCAGCAGCTTAAAGTATCCCAGTGAAGCTTTCTTT.